The TCR beta chain described here comes from a study of beta chain features in type 1 diabetes. The V gene's germline CDR1 is MDHEN and CDR2 SYDVKM. The CDR3 sequence is 16 residues long. Trimming removed 5 bases at V and 5 bases at J, with 21 bases between. This clone was recorded a few times. Expressed TCRB transcripts got sequenced, as all isolated RNA was reverse transcribed. Method: immunoSEQ multiplex PCR; TCRdb's copy keeps in-frame clones and lacks some. The data show about 140,000 clones, 9% to 10% seen once. The chain carries TRBV28 and TRBJ1-2; D is unclear. Sequences were obtained from central memory CD4+ T cells from blood. The TCR comes from a woman between 40 and 50 years old in good health. The CDR3 loop is CASSPPGQAMGYGYTF. The CDR3 nucleotides are TGTGCCAGCAGTCCACCCGGCCAGGCGATGGGTTATGGCTACACCTTC.